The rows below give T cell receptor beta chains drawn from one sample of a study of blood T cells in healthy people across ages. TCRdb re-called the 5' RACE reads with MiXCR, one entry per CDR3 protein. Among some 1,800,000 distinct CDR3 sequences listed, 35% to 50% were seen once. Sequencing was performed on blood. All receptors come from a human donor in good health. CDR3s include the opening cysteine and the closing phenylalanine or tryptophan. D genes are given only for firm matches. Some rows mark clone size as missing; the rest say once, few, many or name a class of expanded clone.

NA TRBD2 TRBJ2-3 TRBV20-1 TGCAGTGCTAGTAGGGGGACTAGCGGGGGCAGCACAGATACGCAGTATTTT CSASRGTSGGSTDTQYF
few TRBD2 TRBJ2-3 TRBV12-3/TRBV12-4 TGTGCCAGCAGTTTAGGTCCTAGCGGGGGGAAAGATACGCAGTATTTT CASSLGPSGGKDTQYF
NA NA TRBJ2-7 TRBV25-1 TGTGCCAGCAGTCCGGGTCACCACGAGCAGTACTTC CASSPGHHEQYF
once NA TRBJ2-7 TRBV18 TGTGCCAGCTCACCTTATTTGGACCGGTCCTCCTACAATGAGCAGTACTTC CASSPYLDRSSYNEQYF
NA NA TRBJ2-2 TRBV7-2 TGTGCCAGCAGCTTTTTCGAGGCCGCCACCGGGGAGCTGTTTTTT CASSFFEAATGELFF
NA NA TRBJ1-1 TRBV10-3 TGTGCCGTCAGTGAGTCGACAGCTGAAGCTTTCTTT CAVSESTAEAFF
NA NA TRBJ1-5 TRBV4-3 TGCGTCAGCAGCCCTGCGCCATCTGCGCCCCAGCATTTT CVSSPAPSAPQHF
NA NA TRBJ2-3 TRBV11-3 TGTGCCAGCAGCCCCCAAACCCGTGCTCGATTGACGCAGTATTTT CASSPQTRARLTQYF
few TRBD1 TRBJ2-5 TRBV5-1 TGTGCCAGCAGTTTATCTACAGGGGGAGAGACCCAGTACTTC CASSLSTGGETQYF
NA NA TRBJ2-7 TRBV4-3 TGCGCCAGCAGCCAAGCTTATGCAACCTACGAGCAGTACTTC CASSQAYATYEQYF
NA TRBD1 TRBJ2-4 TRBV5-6 TGTGCCAGCAGCTTGGGGACAGGGGACACGGACATTCAGTACTTC CASSLGTGDTDIQYF
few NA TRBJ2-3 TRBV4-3 TGCGCCAGCAGCCAAGTCTTAATAGGGGCTAATGGGGTTCCAGATACGCAGTATTTT CASSQVLIGANGVPDTQYF
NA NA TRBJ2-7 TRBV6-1 TGTGCCAGCAGTGAAGGCTTGGGGGCTGCCTACGAGCAGTACTTC CASSEGLGAAYEQYF